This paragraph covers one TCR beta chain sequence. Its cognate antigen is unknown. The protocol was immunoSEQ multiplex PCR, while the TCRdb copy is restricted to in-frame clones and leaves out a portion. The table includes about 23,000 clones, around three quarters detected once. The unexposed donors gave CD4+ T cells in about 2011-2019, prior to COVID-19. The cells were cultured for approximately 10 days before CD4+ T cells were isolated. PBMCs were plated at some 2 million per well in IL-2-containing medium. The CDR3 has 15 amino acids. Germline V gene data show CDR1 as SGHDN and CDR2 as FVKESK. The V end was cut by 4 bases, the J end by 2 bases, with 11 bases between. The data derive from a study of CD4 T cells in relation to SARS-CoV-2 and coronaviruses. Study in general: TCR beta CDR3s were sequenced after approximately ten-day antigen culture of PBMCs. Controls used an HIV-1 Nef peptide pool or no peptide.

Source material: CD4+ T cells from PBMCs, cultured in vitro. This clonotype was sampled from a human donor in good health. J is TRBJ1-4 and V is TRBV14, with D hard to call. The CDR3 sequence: CASSPRRGTNEKLFF. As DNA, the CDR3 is TGTGCCAGCAGCCCCCGCCGCGGGACTAATGAAAAACTGTTTTTT.